These 23 T cell receptor beta chains were all obtained from the same sample, sequenced in a study of cytomegalovirus exposure and HLA in healthy donors. The PCR was carried out with 60 Vbeta primers and 13 Jbeta primers. Measured with immunoSEQ multiplex PCR; TCRdb has only the in-frame clones, and not every one. The data hold around 170,000 clones, with 79% observed a single time. The sample consisted of PBMCs. The receptors here all came from a woman in her 40s in good health and CMV-seronegative.

The V and J genes are TRBV28 and TRBJ1-4; 11 nucleotides line up with TRBD1. V shed 3 bases, J shed 8 bases, and the junction held 8 bases outside the gene matches. Germline CDR1 reads MDHEN; CDR2 reads SYDVKM. The CDR3 consists of 16 residues. CDR3 sequence: CASSLGTGGYLEKLFF. The CDR3, as DNA: TGTGCCAGCAGTTTGGGGACAGGGGGTTATTTAGAAAAACTGTTTTTT.

This clone was seen just once. The rearrangement uses TRBV9 and TRBJ2-7; TRBD2 is a possible D gene (6 bases). The CDR3 has 13 residues. V gave up 2 bases and J gave up 1 base, with 7 bases separating them. Germline V lookup: CDR1 SGDLS, CDR2 YYNGEE. CDR3 residues: CASSVGGSYEQYF. CDR3 in DNA: TGTGCCAGCAGCGTCGGGGGTTCCTACGAGCAGTACTTC.

The chain links TRBV5-4 to TRBJ2-5; maybe TRBD1 (6 bases). V was cut by 3 bases and J by 1 base, with 19 bases left in between. This CDR3 contains 17 residues. Germline V gives CDR1 SGHNT, CDR2 YYREEE (reference sequence). DNA for the CDR3: TGTGCCAGCAGCTCTGGGGGACGGACAGCTTTCCAAGAGACCCAGTACTTC. Protein product: CASSSGGRTAFQETQYF.

This clone was found many times. This chain uses TRBV7-2 with TRBJ1-4, with D possibly TRBD1 on 6 matching bases. The CDR3 is made up of 15 amino acids. Germline V gene sequence: CDR1 SGHTA, CDR2 FQGNSA. The V gene lost 6 bases and the J gene lost 2 bases, with 13 bases spanning the gap. CDR3 coding DNA: TGTGCCAGCAGTTACGAGGGGGGGACTAATGAAAAACTGTTTTTT. It codes for CASSYEGGTNEKLFF.

V usage is TRBV6-6 and J usage is TRBJ2-2; the D gene is possibly TRBD1 (6 bases). Germline CDR1 reads MNHNY; CDR2 reads SVGAGI (reference sequence). The CDR3 consists of 14 residues. V was clipped by 0 bases and J by 7 bases, with 9 bases between them. The CDR3 protein is CASSYSRGSGELFF. The CDR3 DNA reads as TGTGCCAGCAGTTACTCGAGGGGGAGCGGGGAGCTGTTTTTT.

The chain carries TRBV15 and TRBJ2-7; D is unclear. CDR3 length: 11 amino acids. Germline-derived CDR1 and CDR2 are LNHNV and YYDKDF (reference sequence). The germline V and J ends were trimmed by 3 bases and 6 bases, with 6 bases remaining between them. Here the CDR3 reads CATSRGSEQYF. CDR3 DNA: TGTGCCACCAGCAGGGGCAGCGAGCAGTACTTC.

The genes are TRBV7-2 and TRBJ2-2, with TRBD2 matching over 14 bases. V dropped 9 bases and J dropped 5; count of bases not matched to a gene: 8. This CDR3 is 16 amino acids long. Germline lookup yields CDR1 SGHTA and CDR2 FQGNSA. The chain's CDR3 is CASRRTSGRTTGELFF. The CDR3 DNA reads TGTGCCAGTCGACGGACTAGCGGGAGGACAACCGGGGAGCTGTTTTTT.

As for this clone: Other nucleotide sequences in the sample specify the same CDR3. The V gene is TRBV5-6, the J gene TRBJ1-3, with D possibly being TRBD1 (6 bases). V was pared by 5 bases and J by 7 bases, with 19 bases between. Germline V gene sequence: CDR1 SGHDT, CDR2 YYEEEE. This CDR3 contains 15 residues. CDR3 sequence reads: CASSSPTGSGNTIYF. CDR3 DNA sequence: TGTGCCAGCAGTTCCCCGACAGGCTCGGGTAACACCATATATTTT.

V gene TRBV19 combines with J gene TRBJ2-1; a weak D match, TRBD1 (6 bases). Germline V gene lookup returns CDR1 LNHDA and CDR2 SQIVND (reference sequence). The ends were cut back, 7 bases at V and 7 bases at J, with 17 bases in the middle. The CDR3 is 14 amino acids. The CDR3 protein is CASMGLGDRNEQFF. The CDR3 nucleotides are TGTGCCAGTATGGGGCTGGGAGACAGGAATGAGCAGTTCTTC.

This clone was detected a few times. V usage is TRBV5-6 and J usage is TRBJ2-5; 8 bases agree with TRBD1. The CDR3 loop spans 12 amino acids. Germline lookup yields CDR1 SGHDT and CDR2 YYEEEE. V was pared by 7 bases and J by 4 bases, with 3 bases of the junction left unmatched. The CDR3 DNA sequence: TGTGCCAGCGGGGACAGGAGAGAGACCCAGTACTTC. Translation gives CASGDRRETQYF.

This rearrangement joins TRBV7-9 to TRBJ2-5, with D possibly TRBD2 on 5 matching bases. The V end was cut by 5 bases, the J end by 2 bases, with 12 bases between. Per the germline V gene, CDR1 is SEHNR and CDR2 is FQNEAQ (reference sequence). The CDR3 is 14 residues long. The DNA of the CDR3 is TGTGCCAGCAGCCCGAACCGGGGTCAAGAGACCCAGTACTTC. Protein sequence: CASSPNRGQETQYF.

The gene calls are TRBV16 and TRBJ1-2; 7 bases are shared with TRBD1. The germline V gene has CDR1 KGHSY and CDR2 FQNENV. J lost 3 bases, V lost 4 bases, and 8 bases had no gene match. The CDR3 loop spans 15 amino acids. This CDR3 reads CASSLPGQADYGYTF. DNA for the CDR3: TGTGCCAGCAGCCTACCCGGACAGGCCGACTATGGCTACACCTTC.

The chain joins TRBV19 to TRBJ1-1; D uncertain. The V and J ends lost 0 bases and 0 bases respectively, with 17 bases between them. Germline assignment: CDR1 LNHDA and CDR2 SQIVND (reference sequence). This CDR3 is built from 18 residues. The chain's CDR3 is CASSIDSTRTRMNTEAFF. For the CDR3, the DNA is TGTGCCAGTAGTATAGATTCGACTCGAACTCGCATGAACACTGAAGCTTTCTTT.

V gene TRBV5-1 combines with J gene TRBJ2-7, with D possibly TRBD2 on 6 matching bases. The CDR3 runs to 13 residues. V lost 4 bases and J lost 4, with 12 bases in between. Germline lookup yields CDR1 SGHRS and CDR2 YFSETQ. CDR3: CASSLGGDYEQYF. CDR3 sequence (DNA): TGCGCCAGCAGCCTGGGAGGTGATTACGAGCAGTACTTC.

The rearrangement uses TRBV6-4 and TRBJ1-6, with unresolved D. V was shortened by 8 bases and J by 6 bases, with 14 bases between the two germline ends. This CDR3 region has 14 residues. Germline assignment: CDR1 MRHNA and CDR2 SNTAGT. As DNA, the CDR3 is TGTGCCAGCGCCGGGGAGCATGGTAATTCACCCCTCCACTTT. This encodes CASAGEHGNSPLHF.

This clone was observed a few times. The V and J genes are TRBV18 and TRBJ2-1; TRBD2 aligns across 9 bases. The CDR3 consists of 15 residues. V lost 2 bases to trimming and J lost 5 bases; unmatched junction nucleotides: 4. Looked up from germline, CDR1 is KGHSH and CDR2 is LQKENI. The CDR3 DNA sequence: TGTGCCAGCTCACCAAGGGCTAGCGGGAACAATGAGCAGTTCTTC. Translation: CASSPRASGNNEQFF. Variable domain in full (rest from reference TRBV18 and TRBJ2-1): NAGVMQNPRHLVRRRGQEARLRCSPMKGHSHVYWYRQLPEEGLKFMVYLQKENIIDESGMPKERFSAEFPKEGPSILRIQQVVRGDSAAYFCASSPRASGNNEQFFGPGTRLTVL.

This rearrangement joins TRBV19 to TRBJ2-3, with TRBD2 matching 13 bases. The CDR3 has 18 amino acids. Germline CDR1 is LNHDA and CDR2 is SQIVND (reference sequence). V shed 5 bases and J 4 bases; nucleotides not matched to a gene: 12. The CDR3 sequence: CASSATSGRALVADTQYF. The CDR3 nucleotides read TGTGCCAGTAGTGCTACTAGCGGGAGGGCCCTCGTCGCAGATACGCAGTATTTT.

In this sample, this clone turned up a few times. The chain uses TRBV6-5 and TRBJ1-2, with D perhaps matching TRBD1 (6 bases). The CDR3 length is 14 residues. Germline CDR1 reads MNHEY; CDR2 reads SVGAGI. V was trimmed by 2 bases and J by 8 bases, leaving 15 bases between them. The CDR3 nucleotides read TGTGCCAGCAGTTACAGCGGGACACCAGAGGGCTACACCTTC. This codes for CASSYSGTPEGYTF.

V gene TRBV4-1 combines with J gene TRBJ2-5; 10 bases agree with TRBD2. CDR1 and CDR2 from the germline V gene are MGHRA and YSYEKL. After removal of 0 bases from V and 5 bases from J, the junction contained 15 bases not matched to a gene. CDR3 size: 19 residues. The CDR3: CASSQDVLPVAGGGETQYF. The CDR3 DNA reads as TGCGCCAGCAGCCAAGACGTGCTTCCGGTAGCGGGGGGAGGCGAGACCCAGTACTTC.

V gene TRBV28 combines with J gene TRBJ2-7, with 8 bases matching TRBD2. V shed 4 bases, J shed 0 bases, and the junction held 11 bases outside the gene matches. The CDR3 covers 17 residues. Germline CDR1 is MDHEN and CDR2 is SYDVKM. The CDR3 spells CASSSYGLAKSSYEQYF. The CDR3 DNA sequence: TGTGCCAGCAGTTCTTATGGACTAGCCAAGAGCTCCTACGAGCAGTACTTC.

CDR3 protein: CASSPLDRVSGNTIYF. CDR3 nucleotide sequence: TGTGCCAGTAGCCCCCTGGACAGGGTCTCTGGAAACACCATATATTTT. The chain has TRBV19 and TRBJ1-3; 8 bases map to TRBD1. The CDR3 is 16 amino acids. Germline V CDR1 and CDR2: LNHDA, SQIVND (reference sequence). J gave up 0 bases and V 6 bases, and 7 bases lay outside the gene matches.

CDR3 residues: CASSSSGWTGGDYNEQFF. For the CDR3, the DNA is TGCGCCAGCAGCTCGAGCGGGTGGACAGGGGGGGACTACAATGAGCAGTTCTTC. The chain employs TRBV5-1 and TRBJ2-1; 10 nucleotides line up with TRBD1. The V and J ends lost 3 bases and 3 bases, in that order; junction bases with no gene match: 12. The CDR3 runs 18 residues. From germline, CDR1 is SGHRS and CDR2 YFSETQ.

The chain is built from TRBV2 and TRBJ2-5; unclear D gene. The assigned J gene may be wrong: the sequence end matches TRBJ2-7 better. Germline lookup yields CDR1 SNHLY and CDR2 FYNNEI. This CDR3 is built from 15 residues. This chain's CDR3 is CASSVEASRSYEQYF. CDR3 DNA: TGTGCCAGCAGTGTTGAAGCCTCCCGATCCTACGAGCAGTACTTC.